These T cell receptor beta chains were read from a single sample in a study of blood T cell repertoires in COVID-19. Produced via immunoSEQ multiplex PCR; TCRdb's table is partial and in-frame only. This sample has about 480,000 clones, with 70% to 90% found just once. The specimen was PBMCs or T cells enriched from blood (not recorded which). The receptors were sampled from a woman in her thirties or forties who had recovered from COVID-19. The conserved cysteine and the conserved F or W are not part of the CDR3 here. Clone size appears in some rows only: once, few, many, or a class for an expanded clone.

>-|TRBJ2-5|TRBV10-3
AISESTREGETQY
>-|TRBJ1-1|TRBV18
ASSPRAGEAF
>-|TRBJ2-5|TRBV5-6
ASSLGQGAQETQY
>-|TRBJ1-1|TRBV3-1/TRBV3-2
ASSQVDSGTEAL
>-|TRBJ2-7|TRBV19
ASSISDSIEQY
>once|TRBJ2-2|TRBV5-1
ASSARTSDTGELF
>-|TRBJ1-1|TRBV29-1
SVVGTQDMGDTEAF
>-|TRBJ2-3|TRBV3-1/TRBV3-2
ASSSNPGLTFSTDTQY
>once|TRBJ2-5|TRBV19
ASSTRKTVQETQY
>-|TRBJ2-7|TRBV7-2
ASSLNPRSYEQY
>-|TRBJ2-1|TRBV11-3
ASSLGTSGSAPRNEQF
>-|TRBJ2-7|TRBV4-1
ASSQDRVGSLYEQY
>-|TRBJ1-1|TRBV5-1
ASSLDKGAKAF
>-|TRBJ1-2|TRBV5-8
ASSSRDTLSSNYGYT
>-|TRBJ2-7|TRBV10-3
AISLTSGSGGEQY
>-|TRBJ1-6|TRBV19
ASSTGTAYNSPLH
>-|TRBJ2-2|TRBV3-1/TRBV3-2
ASSHLWSGGELF
>once|TRBJ2-5|TRBV5-1
ASSRDYAQETQY
>-|TRBJ1-1|TRBV29-1
SVGEGYTEAF
>once|TRBJ2-1|TRBV7-8
ASSFHGGTEGHEQF
>-|TRBJ2-3|TRBV19
ASSTRWTSGPSTDTQY
>-|TRBJ1-4|TRBV10-3
ATEEPDREDEKLF
>-|TRBJ2-3|TRBV7-2
ASSLSLRQGYTDTQY
>-|TRBJ2-5|TRBV6-5
ASSYGPRTDEETQY
>-|TRBJ2-7|TRBV6-5
ASSYDLGAYEQY
>-|TRBJ1-1|TRBV7-7
ASSADRATEAF
>-|TRBJ2-1|TRBV2
AATPTDTYNEQF
>-|TRBJ1-5|TRBV4-3
ASSQRDRRVLALNQPQH
>-|TRBJ1-1|TRBV9
ASSGSDRGYTEAF
>-|TRBJ1-5|TRBV2
ASSEWQVLSAQH
>-|TRBJ2-1|TRBV24-1
ATSATSLAGGYNEQF
>-|TRBJ1-1|TRBV9
ASSITQGVNTEAF
>-|TRBJ2-1|TRBV24-1
ATSDLGTYPNEQF
>-|TRBJ1-1|TRBV18
ASSPPEIARTEAF
>-|TRBJ1-2|TRBV24-1
ATSDLIGEVYGYT
>-|TRBJ2-5|TRBV7-2
ASSFRGAQY
>-|TRBJ2-3|TRBV10-1
ASSKLAGGRTDTQY
>-|TRBJ1-2|TRBV29-1
SVGERANYGYT
>-|TRBJ1-5|TRBV27
ASSFPRGPQH
>-|TRBJ1-5|TRBV10-2
ASSGMSGARNQPQH
>-|TRBJ2-7|TRBV4-1
ASSQEGTSGILYEQY
>-|TRBJ2-1|TRBV2
ASSPLAGGSYNEQF
>-|TRBJ2-7|TRBV27
ASSLTGLSYEQY
>-|TRBJ1-5|TRBV2
ASSADRPYSNQPQH
>-|TRBJ2-2|TRBV5-4
ASGTGTGELF
>-|TRBJ1-2|TRBV9
ASSVAPGQGFRNYGYT
>once|TRBJ2-7|TRBV27
ASSLTSGATYEQY
>-|TRBJ1-5|TRBV19
ASRRFNTGTSNQPQH
>-|TRBJ1-1|TRBV7-2
ASRGGVTNTEAF